A single sample is the source of the 23 T cell receptor beta chains below, sequenced in a study of T cells after yellow fever vaccination. TCRdb re-called the 5' RACE reads through MiXCR, storing one row per CDR3 protein. The table lists approximately 510,000 distinct CDR3 sequences, 20% to 25% of them singletons. Specimen: PBMCs, collected about 21 days after the first yellow fever vaccination. Receptor source: a man between 18 and 29 years old who received the YFV17D yellow fever vaccine.

The chain links TRBV9 to TRBJ2-1, with 10 bases that match TRBD1. J gave up 9 bases and V 4 bases, and 10 bases lay outside the gene matches. The CDR3 is made up of 15 amino acids. Germline values: CDR1 SGDLS, CDR2 YYNGEE. CDR3 sequence (DNA): TGTGCCAGCAGCCCGGGACAGGGGATAGTTGGTGAGCAGTTCTTC. Amino acids: CASSPGQGIVGEQFF.

The chain uses TRBV28 and TRBJ2-4; 13 bases line up with TRBD2. The germline CDR1 and CDR2 sequences are MDHEN and SYDVKM. There are 16 residues in the CDR3. V was clipped by 6 bases and J by 9 bases; unmatched bases: 11. The CDR3 reads CASSYRLGLAGRIQYF. The CDR3 coding sequence is TGTGCCAGCAGCTACCGCCTGGGACTAGCGGGGCGCATTCAGTACTTC.

This clonotype was seen more than once but under ten times. The chain recombines TRBV20-1 with TRBJ2-5; D perhaps matches TRBD2 (6 bases). Germline CDR1 is DFQATT and CDR2 is SNEGSKA (reference sequence). The V end lost 0 bases, the J end lost 2 bases, and 13 bases lay between the germline ends. The CDR3 totals 15 residues. The CDR3 DNA reads TGCAGTGCTAGAGATCAGGTAGCGGAGCAAGAGACCCAGTACTTC. It is translated as CSARDQVAEQETQYF.

This clonotype was recorded a few times. The chain links TRBV4-2 to TRBJ1-1; weak D call: TRBD1 (5 bases). Germline loops: CDR1 LGHNA, CDR2 YNFKEQ. There are 14 residues in the CDR3. Trimming removed 2 bases from V and 4 bases from J, with 11 bases in between. DNA for the CDR3: TGTGCCAGCAGCCAAAGGGGATTCTCCACTGAAGCTTTCTTT. Amino acids: CASSQRGFSTEAFF.

This clonotype was found a few times. The chain recombines TRBV12-3 or TRBV12-4 with TRBJ2-3; D remains unclear. With 8 bases removed from V and 2 bases from J, the gap between germline ends came to 11 bases. This CDR3 has 13 amino acids. As DNA, the CDR3 is TGTGCCAGCTTTACTACCGACACAGATACGCAGTATTTT. Its translation: CASFTTDTDTQYF.

The V call is TRBV6-1, the J call TRBJ1-6, with D maybe TRBD1 (5 bases). V lost 5 bases, J lost 6 bases, and 8 bases lay in between. CDR3 length equals 13 residues. Germline-derived CDR1 and CDR2 are MNHNS and SASEGT. DNA of the CDR3: TGTGCCAGCAGTACAGGCCTTAATTCACCCCTCCACTTT. Its protein product is CASSTGLNSPLHF.

The rearrangement links TRBV3-1 to TRBJ1-1; the D is unclear. V lost 3 bases and J lost 1, with 9 bases in between. The germline CDR1 and CDR2 sequences are LGHDT and YNNKEL (reference sequence). The CDR3 covers 14 residues. As DNA, the CDR3 is TGTGCCAGCAGCCATCTACTACGGAACACTGAAGCTTTCTTT. Residues: CASSHLLRNTEAFF.

V is TRBV7-6 and J is TRBJ2-7; D ambiguous. CDR1 and CDR2 (germline): SGHVS, FNYEAQ. The V end was cut by 5 bases, the J end by 7 bases, with 12 bases between. The CDR3 has 12 amino acids. CDR3: CASSPSSLEQYF. CDR3 DNA sequence: TGTGCCAGCAGCCCGTCCTCTTTGGAGCAGTACTTC.

The V gene is TRBV6-2 or TRBV6-3, the J gene TRBJ2-3; 12 bases align to TRBD2. The V gene end was trimmed by 7 bases and the J gene end by 9 bases; junction bases not matched to a gene: 11. The CDR3 is made up of 15 amino acids. CDR1 and CDR2 (germline): MNHEY, SVGEGT. CDR3 protein: CASTPSTSGGGTQYF. The CDR3 DNA reads as TGTGCCAGCACCCCTTCGACTAGCGGGGGAGGCACGCAGTATTTT.

The gene calls are TRBV7-8 and TRBJ2-7; no reliable D call. The germline CDR1 and CDR2 sequences are SGHVS and FQNEAQ. This CDR3 is built from 13 residues. Trimming stripped 4 bases from V and 3 bases from J, with 10 bases between. For the CDR3, the DNA is TGTGCCAGCAGCTCAGGTGGGGACTACGAGCAGTACGTC. It specifies CASSSGGDYEQYV.

This clonotype showed up just a few times. This chain uses TRBV4-1 with TRBJ2-3; the match to TRBD2 covers 8 bases. The germline V gene encodes CDR1 MGHRA and CDR2 YSYEKL. V lost 1 base, J lost 2 bases, and 5 bases stayed unmatched. CDR3 length: 16 residues. The CDR3 nucleotides read TGCGCCAGCAGCCAAGTCGTAGCGGGGCCCACAGATACGCAGTATTTT. As protein: CASSQVVAGPTDTQYF.

This clonotype came up a few times. The rearrangement joins TRBV24-1 to TRBJ2-1; possible D gene TRBD1, 6 bases. The CDR3 runs 17 residues. V was pared by 4 bases and J by 0 bases, with 15 bases between. Germline CDR1 reads KGHDR; CDR2 reads SFDVKD. Here the CDR3 reads CATSDAGAVNSYNEQFF. The CDR3 nucleotides are TGTGCCACCAGTGACGCAGGGGCCGTAAACTCCTACAATGAGCAGTTCTTC.

CDR3 sequence: CASSLESTGRTGELFF. In DNA form, the CDR3 reads TGCGCCAGCAGCTTGGAATCGACAGGGCGTACCGGGGAGCTGTTTTTT. This rearrangement joins TRBV5-1 to TRBJ2-2; 7 positions match TRBD1. Looked up from germline, CDR1 is SGHRS and CDR2 is YFSETQ. Trimming took 0 bases from V and 5 from J; bases not matched to a gene: 7. The CDR3 contains 16 residues.

The table lists this clonotype with a few counts. The chain recombines TRBV5-1 with TRBJ2-2; 7 bases are a match to TRBD1. The CDR3 has 15 amino acids. Germline CDR1 reads SGHRS; CDR2 reads YFSETQ. Trimming cost V 3 bases and J 6 bases; bases outside gene matches: 8. CDR3 loop: CASSSNTQGAGELFF. The CDR3 nucleotides are TGCGCCAGCAGCTCAAATACCCAGGGGGCCGGGGAGCTGTTTTTT.

This clonotype was detected a few times. The V gene is TRBV6-2 or TRBV6-3, the J gene TRBJ2-3; the D gene is possibly TRBD2 (6 bases). Between the trimmed V and J ends, which lost 5 bases and 5 bases, there was a span of 11 bases. The CDR3 contains 13 residues. Germline V gene data show CDR1 as MNHEY and CDR2 as SVGEGT. CDR3 amino acids: CASSPQEGDTQYF. The CDR3 DNA reads as TGTGCCAGCAGTCCCCAGGAGGGAGATACGCAGTATTTT.

This clonotype occurred a few times. The chain employs TRBV29-1 and TRBJ1-4; D not resolved. CDR3 size: 14 residues. The germline CDR1 and CDR2 sequences are SQVTM and ANQGSEA. The V and J ends lost 5 bases and 0 bases respectively, with 10 bases between them. The CDR3 DNA reads as TGCAGCGTTCGGCTCATAGCAACTAATGAAAAACTGTTTTTT. This codes for CSVRLIATNEKLFF.

This clonotype has a handful of counts. This chain uses TRBV5-1 with TRBJ2-2, with D perhaps TRBD1 (5 bases). The V gene's germline CDR1 is SGHRS and CDR2 YFSETQ. V lost 1 base, J lost 7 bases, and 11 bases lay in between. This CDR3 is built from 14 residues. CDR3 coding DNA: TGCGCCAGCAGCTTGACCAGGGAAAACGGGGAGCTGTTTTTT. Its protein is CASSLTRENGELFF.

The DNA of the CDR3 is TGCAGTGCTAGGTCGGGGGGCCGAGACATTCAGTACTTC. It specifies CSARSGGRDIQYF. V is TRBV20-1 and J is TRBJ2-4; D might be TRBD2 (7 bases). V dropped 3 bases and J dropped 8 bases, with 14 bases sitting between them. Germline V gene data show CDR1 as DFQATT and CDR2 as SNEGSKA (reference sequence). This CDR3 spans 13 amino acids.

This clonotype was observed a handful of times. The J gene is TRBJ2-2, the V gene TRBV7-9; D is perhaps TRBD2 (5 bases). Trimming took 2 bases from V and 1 from J, leaving 8 bases between them. CDR3 size: 15 residues. Germline V gene data show CDR1 as SEHNR and CDR2 as FQNEAQ (reference sequence). CDR3 DNA sequence: TGTGCCAGCAGCTTAAGAGCGGAGAACACCGGGGAGCTGTTTTTT. Protein: CASSLRAENTGELFF.

The gene calls are TRBV25-1 and TRBJ2-3; 11 bases are shared with TRBD2. Germline CDR1 MGHDK, CDR2 SYGVNS. The CDR3 totals 15 residues. V lost 6 bases, J lost 10 bases, and 12 bases stayed unmatched. As DNA, the CDR3 is TGTGCCAGCAGCGTAGCGGGGGGGCCCGGATTGGCGCAGTATTTT. Amino acids: CASSVAGGPGLAQYF.

The rearrangement uses TRBV9 and TRBJ2-1; 12 bases align to TRBD2. Germline CDR1 is SGDLS and CDR2 is YYNGEE. The V gene end was trimmed by 0 bases and the J gene end by 10 bases; junction bases not matched to a gene: 5. The CDR3 length is 15 residues. The CDR3 region has the DNA TGTGCCAGCAGCGTAGAGCTAGCGGGGGGGCAGGAGCAGTTCTTC. It codes for CASSVELAGGQEQFF.

This clonotype was seen only a few times. The CDR3 sequence: CAISLDRGYGYTF. The CDR3 bases are TGTGCCATCAGTTTGGACAGGGGTTATGGCTACACCTTC. This chain joins TRBV10-3 and TRBJ1-2; 9 positions agree with TRBD1. The V and J ends lost 5 bases and 5 bases, in that order; junction bases with no gene match: 3. The CDR3 runs to 13 residues. Germline lookup yields CDR1 ENHRY and CDR2 SYGVKD.

V is TRBV2 and J is TRBJ2-2; maybe TRBD2 (6 bases). The CDR3 is 16 residues long. Trimming removed 1 base at V and 4 bases at J, with 13 bases between. The germline V gene has CDR1 SNHLY and CDR2 FYNNEI. CDR3 sequence reads: CASSEVHGGGTGELFF. CDR3 nucleotides: TGTGCCAGCAGTGAAGTGCACGGGGGAGGCACCGGGGAGCTGTTTTTT.